The 26 T cell receptor beta chains given below trace back to one sample, sequenced in a study of response to subunit inactivated influenza vaccine. Using its own MiXCR run on the RT-PCR reads, TCRdb lists one record per CDR3 protein. The data contain under 850,000 distinct CDR3 sequences, less than 20% of them singletons. The input for sequencing was PBMCs from blood, taken roughly 5 days after vaccination. These receptors all stem from a man aged 50 to 60 who received an inactivated influenza vaccine.

The sample holds a few counts of this clonotype. This rearrangement joins TRBV20-1 to TRBJ2-5; TRBD2 matches at 15 bases. V lost 3 bases to trimming and J lost 1 base; unmatched junction nucleotides: 6. From germline, CDR1 is DFQATT and CDR2 SNEGSKA (reference sequence). The CDR3 is 17 amino acids. The CDR3 protein is CSARGLAGGKIQETQYF. The DNA of the CDR3 is TGCAGTGCTAGGGGACTAGCGGGGGGTAAGATCCAAGAGACCCAGTACTTC.

DNA of the CDR3: TGTGCCAGCGGGCTAAACCAAGAGACCCAGTACTTC. Translated: CASGLNQETQYF. The rearrangement joins TRBV12-3 or TRBV12-4 to TRBJ2-5; D uncertain. V was shortened by 8 bases and J by 0 bases, with 7 bases between the two germline ends. CDR3 length: 12 residues.

V usage is TRBV28 and J usage is TRBJ1-2; TRBD1 might be the D (5 bases). CDR3 length: 14 amino acids. V lost 7 bases and J lost 4, with 16 bases in between. Germline values: CDR1 MDHEN, CDR2 SYDVKM. CDR3 amino acids: CASIPGGRAYGYTF. DNA of the CDR3: TGTGCCAGCATCCCCGGAGGCAGGGCCTATGGCTACACCTTC.

The chain is built from TRBV20-1 and TRBJ1-1; tentative D call: TRBD1 (6 bases). The germline V and J ends were trimmed by 1 base and 3 bases, with 15 bases remaining between them. Germline V gene data show CDR1 as DFQATT and CDR2 as SNEGSKA (reference sequence). This CDR3 has 15 amino acids. CDR3 coding DNA: TGCAGTGCTAGAGGGGGGGCAACATTAGACACTGAAGCTTTCTTT. As protein: CSARGGATLDTEAFF.

The V gene is TRBV28, the J gene TRBJ2-2; no definite D call. CDR1 is MDHEN, CDR2 SYDVKM, per germline. V shed 6 bases and J shed 5 bases, with 16 bases lying between them. The CDR3 consists of 15 residues. The CDR3 DNA sequence: TGTGCCAGCAGAAAAGGTCACAGTCGGACCGGGGAGCTGTTTTTT. Protein: CASRKGHSRTGELFF.

This clonotype was recorded a few times. The chain links TRBV7-2 to TRBJ2-5; weak D call: TRBD2 (6 bases). Germline-derived CDR1 and CDR2 are SGHTA and FQGNSA. The V end lost 4 bases, the J end lost 4 bases, and 13 bases lay between the germline ends. CDR3 length equals 14 residues. The CDR3 DNA reads TGTGCCAGCAGCTCTATGGGCGGGGTAGAGACCCAGTACTTC. Its translation is CASSSMGGVETQYF.

The chain has TRBV19 and TRBJ1-1, with 9 bases fitting TRBD1. The germline CDR1 and CDR2 sequences are LNHDA and SQIVND (reference sequence). The V segment lost 6 bases and the J segment 3 bases; nucleotides outside the gene matches: 11. There are 16 residues in the CDR3. In nucleotides, the CDR3 is TGTGCCAGTAGACCTGCGAACAGGGGGCTACACACTGAAGCTTTCTTT. This translates into CASRPANRGLHTEAFF.

Only a few counts were recorded for this clonotype. The chain combines TRBV19 with TRBJ2-2, with TRBD2 identical over 9 bases. CDR1 LNHDA and CDR2 SQIVND come from the germline V gene (reference sequence). The V segment lost 3 bases and the J segment 4 bases; nucleotides outside the gene matches: 9. This CDR3 is 17 amino acids long. CDR3 bases: TGTGCCAGTAGTATCGGGACTGGACTAGCGCGCACCGGGGAGCTGTTTTTT. It is translated as CASSIGTGLARTGELFF.

This clonotype was seen a few times. The chain combines TRBV24-1 with TRBJ1-5; D not resolved. Trimming took off 7 bases at V and 2 bases at J, with 11 bases between the two ends. Germline values: CDR1 KGHDR, CDR2 SFDVKD. The CDR3 spans 14 residues. The CDR3 here is CATRRAGRNQPQHF. In DNA form, the CDR3 reads TGTGCCACCAGAAGGGCGGGCCGCAATCAGCCCCAGCATTTT.

The chain links TRBV30 to TRBJ2-5, with 8 bases fitting TRBD1. The CDR3 is made up of 16 amino acids. The V gene's germline CDR1 is GTSNPN and CDR2 SVGIG (reference sequence). J was trimmed by 5 bases and V by 1 base; bases with no gene match: 12. CDR3 sequence (DNA): TGTGCCTGGAGTGGAAACATTAGACAGGGGTGGGAGACCCAGTACTTC. Its translation is CAWSGNIRQGWETQYF.

This clonotype has at least ten counts. This chain connects TRBV20-1 to TRBJ2-2; TRBD1 matches 8 bases. V trimming: 3 bases; J trimming: 3 bases; junction bases outside the gene matches: 6. The germline V gene has CDR1 DFQATT and CDR2 SNEGSKA (reference sequence). CDR3 length equals 15 residues. CDR3 region: CSARIGQGDTGELFF. The CDR3, as DNA: TGCAGTGCTAGGATTGGACAGGGAGACACCGGGGAGCTGTTTTTT.

The chain couples TRBV20-1 to TRBJ2-1; possibly TRBD2 for D (5 bases). CDR1 DFQATT and CDR2 SNEGSKA come from the germline V gene (reference sequence). The V and J ends lost 3 bases and 7 bases respectively, with 19 bases between them. This CDR3 is built from 15 residues. CDR3 sequence (DNA): TGCAGTGCTAGTGACCGAGTGCTAGCAAAGAATGAGCAGTTCTTC. Amino acids: CSASDRVLAKNEQFF.

This rearrangement joins TRBV18 to TRBJ1-1, with D possibly being TRBD1 (6 bases). Germline assignment: CDR1 KGHSH and CDR2 LQKENI. V lost 4 bases and J 0 bases, leaving 18 bases between the germline ends. The length of the CDR3 is 17 residues. CDR3 in amino acids: CASSLGIGGRLNTEAFF. For the CDR3, the DNA is TGTGCCAGCTCACTCGGTATTGGGGGGCGCCTGAACACTGAAGCTTTCTTT.

This chain joins TRBV10-3 and TRBJ1-1; possibly TRBD1 for D (5 bases). Between the trimmed V and J ends, which lost 3 bases and 1 base, there was a span of 9 bases. This CDR3 region has 14 residues. Looked up from germline, CDR1 is ENHRY and CDR2 is SYGVKD. DNA of the CDR3: TGTGCCATCAGTGATGTGGACACGAACACTGAAGCTTTCTTT. As protein: CAISDVDTNTEAFF.

This clonotype was counted a few times. The CDR3 coding sequence is TGCGGGCTGTTTTTCGGTGGCTCGAACACTGAAGCTTTCTTT. Its protein product is CGLFFGGSNTEAFF. This rearrangement joins TRBV29-1 to TRBJ1-1; D is uncertain. The CDR3 runs to 14 residues. Germline loops: CDR1 SQVTM, CDR2 ANQGSEA. The entire variable domain, with the rest obtained from reference TRBV29-1 and TRBJ1-1, is as follows: SAVISQKPSRDICQRGTSLTIQCQVDSQVTMMFWYRQQPGQSLTLIATANQGSEATYESGFVIDKFPISRPNLTFSTLTVSNMSPEDSSIYLCGLFFGGSNTEAFFGQGTRLTVV.

The CDR3 sequence: CASSLGVSRTTNEKLFF. The CDR3 nucleotides are TGTGCCAGCAGTTTAGGGGTCTCGAGAACAACTAATGAAAAACTGTTTTTT. This rearrangement joins TRBV12-3 or TRBV12-4 to TRBJ1-4; D is undetermined. There are 17 residues in the CDR3. Trimming took 1 base from V and 0 from J, leaving 12 bases between them.

The chain couples TRBV11-1 to TRBJ2-1; D is tentatively TRBD1 or TRBD2 (6 bases each). V was cut by 4 bases and J by 1 base, with 26 bases left in between. Per germline, CDR1 SGHAT and CDR2 FQDESV (reference sequence). There are 20 residues in the CDR3. Written as DNA, the CDR3 is TGTGCCAGCAGCTCATCCCAGGGGAGGCTAGGGTTGGGGTCCTACAATGAGCAGTTCTTC. Encoded protein: CASSSSQGRLGLGSYNEQFF.

The rearrangement links TRBV6-2 or TRBV6-3 to TRBJ2-2; D unresolved. This CDR3 has 12 residues. The germline V gene encodes CDR1 MNHEY and CDR2 SVGEGT. The ends were cut back, 7 bases at V and 1 base at J, with 4 bases in the middle. The CDR3 loop reads CASNENTGELFF. The CDR3 nucleotides are TGTGCCAGCAACGAGAACACCGGGGAGCTGTTTTTT.

This clonotype has more than one count but fewer than ten. CDR3 sequence: CASSYARDNEQYF. The CDR3 DNA sequence: TGTGCCAGCAGTTACGCCCGGGACAACGAGCAGTACTTC. The gene calls are TRBV6-2 or TRBV6-3 and TRBJ2-7; TRBD1 might be the D (6 bases). The V end lost 2 bases, the J end lost 5 bases, and 10 bases lay between the germline ends. Germline CDR1 and CDR2: MNHEY and SVGEGT. The CDR3 is 13 residues long.

V and J are TRBV3-1 and TRBJ2-3; TRBD2 is a possible D gene (6 bases). The CDR3 contains 17 residues. Germline loops: CDR1 LGHDT, CDR2 YNNKEL (reference sequence). V lost 5 bases to trimming and J lost 1 base, with 19 bases between them. In DNA form, the CDR3 reads TGTGCCAGCAGCTTCAAGTATAGTGGAGGGGGCACAGATACGCAGTATTTT. This gives the protein CASSFKYSGGGTDTQYF.

This clonotype was observed many times. A much larger clone differs by one base, so this may be a read error. The rearrangement joins TRBV5-5 to TRBJ2-1; the match to TRBD2 covers 15 bases. Per germline, CDR1 SGHKS and CDR2 YYEKEE (reference sequence). The V gene end was trimmed by 3 bases and the J gene end by 6 bases; junction bases not matched to a gene: 4. There are 16 residues in the CDR3. The chain's CDR3 is CASSSPGLAGGNEQFF. The CDR3 DNA is TGTGCCAGCAGCTCTCCGGGACTAGCGGGAGGCAATGAGCAGTTCTTC.

With respect to this clonotype: A much larger clone is a single base away; this may be a read error. This sequence joins TRBV5-1 and TRBJ2-4; D gene ambiguous. CDR3 length equals 15 residues. Germline V gives CDR1 SGHRS, CDR2 YFSETQ. The CDR3 DNA follows: TGCGCCAGCAGCCCGGCCGCATTAGCCAAAGACATTCAGTACTTC. Translation: CASSPAALAKDIQYF.

There are a few counts of this clonotype. The chain uses TRBV20-1 and TRBJ2-3; 8 nucleotides agree with TRBD2. The CDR3 extends over 14 amino acids. CDR1 is DFQATT and CDR2 is SNEGSKA in the germline V gene (reference sequence). Trimming took 6 bases from V and 3 from J; bases not matched to a gene: 8. The CDR3: CSAQRGGETDTQYF. In DNA, the CDR3 is TGCAGTGCACAACGGGGGGGCGAGACAGATACGCAGTATTTT.

V and J are TRBV9 and TRBJ2-1, with a possible D match to TRBD1 (5 bases). V gave up 2 bases and J gave up 4 bases, with 13 bases separating them. The germline gives CDR1 SGDLS, CDR2 YYNGEE. The CDR3 is made up of 15 amino acids. The chain's CDR3 is CASSVGPDTYNEQFF. The CDR3 nucleotides read TGTGCCAGCAGCGTGGGTCCGGACACTTACAATGAGCAGTTCTTC. Full variable domain (remainder filled in from reference TRBV9 and TRBJ2-1): DSGVTQTPKHLITATGQRVTLRCSPRSGDLSVYWYQQSLDQGLQFLIQYYNGEERAKGNILERFSAQQFPDLHSELNLSSLELGDSALYFCASSVGPDTYNEQFFGPGTRLTVL.

This clonotype has just a few counts. The CDR3, as DNA: TGCAGTGCTTCCCGGGGCCAGAAAGAGACCCAGTACTTC. Translation: CSASRGQKETQYF. This chain connects TRBV20-1 to TRBJ2-5; either TRBD1 or TRBD2 may supply D (5 bases each). V lost 5 bases and J 3 bases, leaving 13 bases between the germline ends. The CDR3 has 13 residues. Germline V CDR1 and CDR2: DFQATT, SNEGSKA (reference sequence).

This chain's CDR3 is CASRPGTGGYTEAFF. CDR3 sequence (DNA): TGTGCCAGCAGACCCGGGACAGGGGGCTACACTGAAGCTTTCTTT. The chain carries TRBV12-3 or TRBV12-4 and TRBJ1-1; 12 bases align to TRBD1. The CDR3 is made up of 15 amino acids. Trimming cost V 6 bases and J 3 bases; bases outside gene matches: 5.